Shown below are 8 T cell receptor beta chains from a single sample sequenced in a study of CD8 T cells in Susac syndrome. Random-hexamer reverse transcription was applied to roughly 0.45 to 1 ug RNA. TCRdb re-analysed the immunoSEQ multiplex PCR reads in MiXCR, keeping a single row per CDR3 protein. The data contain more than 120,000 distinct CDR3 sequences, 94% of them singletons. The sequencing input was CD4+ T cells from PBMCs. The receptors come from a human donor in good health.

The V and J genes are TRBV5-4 and TRBJ2-2; D may be TRBD1 (6 bases). The CDR3 consists of 15 residues. CDR1 is SGHNT, CDR2 YYREEE, per germline (reference sequence). With 3 bases removed from V and 1 base from J, the gap between germline ends came to 10 bases. The CDR3 sequence is CASSYPGQNTGELFF. DNA of the CDR3: TGTGCCAGCAGCTACCCGGGACAGAACACCGGGGAGCTGTTTTTT.

The chain links TRBV27 to TRBJ1-2; tentatively, D is TRBD1 (5 bases). Deletions cut 7 bases from V and 2 bases from J, with 17 bases between. CDR1 and CDR2 from the germline V gene are MNHEY and SMNVEV (reference sequence). This CDR3 region has 15 residues. Here the CDR3 reads CASKAGTTENYGYTF. For the CDR3, the DNA is TGTGCCAGCAAGGCCGGGACCACAGAAAACTATGGCTACACCTTC.

The CDR3 DNA reads as TGCAGTGCTACTAGGACAGGTTCTAACACTGAAGCTTTCTTT. As protein: CSATRTGSNTEAFF. The chain combines TRBV20-1 with TRBJ1-1; 7 positions agree with TRBD1. This CDR3 region has 14 residues. The trim removed 4 bases at V and 2 bases at J, leaving 7 bases unmatched. Germline V gene lookup returns CDR1 DFQATT and CDR2 SNEGSKA (reference sequence).

This clonotype was seen just once. This sequence joins TRBV2 and TRBJ1-5, with D possibly TRBD1 on 5 matching bases. The germline V gene has CDR1 SNHLY and CDR2 FYNNEI. The V and J ends lost 5 bases and 6 bases respectively, with 14 bases between them. The CDR3 extends over 14 amino acids. CDR3 amino acids: CASSNPGYGQPQHF. The CDR3 bases are TGTGCCAGCAGTAATCCAGGGTATGGTCAGCCCCAGCATTTT.

The rearrangement links TRBV28 to TRBJ1-2; unclear D gene. Germline CDR1 is MDHEN and CDR2 is SYDVKM. This CDR3 is 12 amino acids long. Trimming pared 4 bases from V and 3 bases from J, leaving 6 bases between. CDR3 protein: CASSSLDYGYTF. The DNA for the CDR3 is TGTGCCAGCAGTTCCTTGGACTATGGCTACACCTTC.

This sequence joins TRBV18 and TRBJ2-3; weak D call: TRBD1 (5 bases). V shed 2 bases and J shed 6 bases, with 12 bases lying between them. Germline V lookup: CDR1 KGHSH, CDR2 LQKENI. CDR3 length: 14 amino acids. The CDR3: CASSPGAAGDTQYF. The CDR3 region has the DNA TGTGCCAGCTCACCAGGGGCAGCTGGGGATACGCAGTATTTT.

The chain links TRBV28 to TRBJ2-7; D not certain. Trimming left V 6 bases short and J 4 bases short, with 13 bases between. Per germline, CDR1 MDHEN and CDR2 SYDVKM. CDR3 length: 13 residues. CDR3 sequence reads: CASSLPVLYEQYF. CDR3 nucleotide sequence: TGTGCCAGCAGCCTTCCTGTCTTGTACGAGCAGTACTTC.

The rearrangement uses TRBV7-9 and TRBJ2-2; no clear D. CDR1 and CDR2 from the germline V gene are SEHNR and FQNEAQ (reference sequence). With 1 base removed from V and 6 bases from J, the gap between germline ends came to 9 bases. The CDR3 runs 14 residues. CDR3 in amino acids: CASSLVWGSGELFF. Written as DNA, the CDR3 is TGTGCCAGCAGCTTAGTTTGGGGATCCGGGGAGCTGTTTTTT.